A single sample gave rise to the 29 T cell receptor beta chains below, sequenced in a study of blood T cell repertoires in COVID-19. Some clones are missing from TCRdb's copy, which holds only in-frame ones; the method was immunoSEQ multiplex PCR. This table has around 20,000 clones, roughly 84% appearing once. The sequencing input was peripheral blood. These receptors were collected from a human donor in a cohort sampled during active COVID-19. The donor label of this sample is uncertain.

The DNA for the CDR3 is TGTGCCAGCAGTTTCAGGGACAGGGGGCAAGGCTACACCTTC. This translates into CASSFRDRGQGYTF. The genes are TRBV27 and TRBJ1-2; 12 bases map to TRBD1. Germline V gene sequence: CDR1 MNHEY, CDR2 SMNVEV (reference sequence). V gave up 3 bases and J gave up 8 bases; unmatched junction bases: 4. CDR3 size: 14 residues.

CDR3 residues: CASRTGIGAGVGETQYF. In DNA form, the CDR3 reads TGCGCCAGCAGAACGGGAATCGGGGCAGGGGTCGGGGAGACCCAGTACTTC. This chain connects TRBV5-1 to TRBJ2-5, with a tentative D call TRBD1 (6 bases). The germline V gene encodes CDR1 SGHRS and CDR2 YFSETQ. The CDR3 totals 17 residues. V was shortened by 5 bases and J by 5 bases, with 25 bases between the two germline ends.

This chain uses TRBV25-1 with TRBJ2-1; TRBD2 matches 7 bases. The CDR3 sequence is 14 residues long. Germline lookup yields CDR1 MGHDK and CDR2 SYGVNS. J gave up 7 bases and V 5 bases, and 8 bases lay outside the gene matches. The CDR3 bases are TGTGCCAGCAGTCCTGCGGGAGACGGGAATGAGCAGTTCTTC. Protein product: CASSPAGDGNEQFF.

This chain uses TRBV28 with TRBJ1-5; 7 bases align to TRBD1. V gave up 1 base and J gave up 6 bases; unmatched junction bases: 6. Germline CDR1 MDHEN, CDR2 SYDVKM. There are 15 residues in the CDR3. CDR3 nucleotide sequence: TGTGCCAGCAGTTTATACGCAGGGGGGCTTCAGCCCCAGCATTTT. Translated, it gives CASSLYAGGLQPQHF.

This chain uses TRBV29-1 with TRBJ2-3; weak D call: TRBD2 (5 bases). The germline CDR1 and CDR2 sequences are SQVTM and ANQGSEA. V was shortened by 3 bases and J by 2 bases, with 12 bases between the two germline ends. The CDR3 consists of 14 residues. CDR3 protein: CSVELSGITDTQYF. The CDR3 nucleotides read TGCAGCGTTGAGTTATCGGGGATCACAGATACGCAGTATTTT.

The V gene is TRBV7-9, the J gene TRBJ2-3, with no clear D. The germline V gene encodes CDR1 SEHNR and CDR2 FQNEAQ (reference sequence). Trimming took off 7 bases at V and 7 bases at J, with 24 bases between the two ends. This CDR3 has 16 residues. The CDR3 protein is CASTLYTQAPRHTQYF. For the CDR3, the DNA is TGTGCCAGCACCCTTTACACCCAGGCACCCCGGCATACGCAGTATTTT.

This sequence joins TRBV6-4 and TRBJ1-6, with 10 bases identical to TRBD1. J was trimmed by 9 bases and V by 8 bases; bases with no gene match: 16. The CDR3 runs 17 residues. Germline loops: CDR1 MRHNA, CDR2 SNTAGT. The CDR3 bases are TGTGCCAGCGTAGGTCCCGGGACAGGGGACGTCACTTCACCCCTCCACTTT. This codes for CASVGPGTGDVTSPLHF.

V is TRBV11-2 and J is TRBJ2-1, with D uncertain. Trimming removed 1 base from V and 5 bases from J, with 6 bases in between. The germline V gene encodes CDR1 SGHAT and CDR2 FQNNGV. The CDR3 loop spans 13 amino acids. The CDR3 region has the DNA TGTGCCAGCAGCTTAGGGCATGACAATGAGCAGTTCTTC. Encoded protein: CASSLGHDNEQFF.

The chain is built from TRBV2 and TRBJ2-5; 12 bases are shared with TRBD2. The CDR3 consists of 15 residues. Germline CDR1 SNHLY, CDR2 FYNNEI. V lost 6 bases and J lost 5; bases outside the gene matches: 7. CDR3 in amino acids: CASRNRLAGVETQYF. CDR3 in DNA: TGTGCCAGCAGAAACCGACTAGCGGGAGTGGAGACCCAGTACTTC.

V gene TRBV5-4 combines with J gene TRBJ1-2; D might be TRBD1 (6 bases). This CDR3 spans 14 amino acids. Per germline, CDR1 SGHNT and CDR2 YYREEE (reference sequence). V dropped 4 bases and J dropped 3 bases, with 13 bases sitting between them. The DNA of the CDR3 is TGTGCCAGCAGCCCGGGAGGGGGTGACTATGGCTACACCTTC. It codes for CASSPGGGDYGYTF.

V usage is TRBV7-9 and J usage is TRBJ2-3; 8 positions match TRBD2. CDR3 length: 16 amino acids. The V and J ends lost 5 bases and 5 bases, in that order; junction bases with no gene match: 12. The germline V gene encodes CDR1 SEHNR and CDR2 FQNEAQ (reference sequence). The DNA of the CDR3 is TGTGCCAGCAGCCCGACCCCAGCGGGAGCGGTAGATACGCAGTATTTT. Translating gives CASSPTPAGAVDTQYF. The full variable domain, its missing parts supplied by reference TRBV7-9 and TRBJ2-3, is DTGVSQNPRHKITKRGQNVTFRCDPISEHNRLYWYRQTLGQGPEFLTYFQNEAQLEKSRLLSDRFSAERPKGSFSTLEIQRTEQGDSAMYLCASSPTPAGAVDTQYFGPGTRLTVL.

V usage is TRBV7-9 and J usage is TRBJ2-7, with 12 bases identical to TRBD2. V shed 0 bases, J shed 11 bases, and the junction held 17 bases outside the gene matches. Germline loops: CDR1 SEHNR, CDR2 FQNEAQ (reference sequence). The CDR3 is made up of 18 amino acids. The CDR3 DNA follows: TGTGCCAGCAGCTTAGCGCTGGGGCGGACTAGCGGGATGGAACCGGAGTACTTC. Translated, it gives CASSLALGRTSGMEPEYF. Full variable domain (rest looked up from reference TRBV7-9 and TRBJ2-7): DTGVSQNPRHKITKRGQNVTFRCDPISEHNRLYWYRQTLGQGPEFLTYFQNEAQLEKSRLLSDRFSAERPKGSFSTLEIQRTEQGDSAMYLCASSLALGRTSGMEPEYFGPGTRLTVT.

The gene calls are TRBV12-3 or TRBV12-4 and TRBJ1-5; 8 bases map to TRBD1. Trimming cost V 6 bases and J 4 bases; bases outside gene matches: 2. This CDR3 spans 13 amino acids. CDR3: CASSRDRNQPQHF. DNA of the CDR3: TGTGCCAGCAGCCGGGACAGGAATCAGCCCCAGCATTTT.

This clone was found a few times. The CDR3 region is CASSEARGRGEKLFF. The CDR3 DNA follows: TGTGCCAGCAGTGAGGCGCGGGGGAGGGGTGAAAAACTGTTTTTT. The V call is TRBV2, the J call TRBJ1-4; perhaps TRBD1 as D (5 bases). The germline CDR1 and CDR2 sequences are SNHLY and FYNNEI. V was clipped by 3 bases and J by 7 bases, with 15 bases between them. This CDR3 region has 15 residues.

The chain carries TRBV6-6 and TRBJ2-5; 7 nucleotides agree with TRBD1. Germline V gene lookup returns CDR1 MNHNY and CDR2 SVGAGI (reference sequence). The junction had 7 bases not matched to a gene; V was cut back by 4 bases and J by 5 bases. The CDR3 has 14 amino acids. CDR3 sequence (DNA): TGTGCCAGCAGTTCCCGACAGGGATGGGAGACCCAGTACTTC. It codes for CASSSRQGWETQYF.

V gene TRBV5-1 combines with J gene TRBJ2-7; 9 bases are shared with TRBD1. The germline V gene encodes CDR1 SGHRS and CDR2 YFSETQ. J lost 4 bases, V lost 3 bases, and 8 bases had no gene match. The CDR3 length is 15 residues. CDR3 sequence (DNA): TGCGCCAGCAGCTCCACCGGGACAGGGTGGTACGAGCAGTACTTC. It codes for CASSSTGTGWYEQYF.

This clone was counted a few times. The chain couples TRBV27 to TRBJ2-7; 12 nucleotides agree with TRBD2. Germline-derived CDR1 and CDR2 are MNHEY and SMNVEV (reference sequence). The J segment lost 6 bases and the V segment lost 5 bases, leaving 11 bases of the junction unmatched. There are 16 residues in the CDR3. In nucleotides, the CDR3 is TGTGCCAGCAGTCCCACCCGACTAGCGGGAGAGGGCGAGCAGTACTTC. Its translation: CASSPTRLAGEGEQYF.

The genes are TRBV7-7 and TRBJ2-1; D not resolved. Trimming removed 0 bases from V and 0 bases from J, with 6 bases in between. The germline V gene encodes CDR1 SSHAT and CDR2 FNYEAQ (reference sequence). The CDR3 runs to 15 residues. Written as DNA, the CDR3 is TGTGCCAGCAGCTTAGCAGCGACCTCCTACAATGAGCAGTTCTTC. This encodes CASSLAATSYNEQFF.

This clone was picked up one time. The chain is built from TRBV30 and TRBJ1-5; D remains ambiguous. The V end was cut by 1 base, the J end by 4 bases, with 11 bases between. This CDR3 region has 14 residues. Germline CDR1 reads GTSNPN; CDR2 reads SVGIG (reference sequence). CDR3 amino acids: CAWSGGGINQPQHF. The CDR3 DNA sequence: TGTGCCTGGAGTGGTGGAGGGATTAATCAGCCCCAGCATTTT.

This clone appeared once. The chain combines TRBV11-2 with TRBJ2-1; 10 positions agree with TRBD2. Germline values: CDR1 SGHAT, CDR2 FQNNGV. V trimming: 0 bases; J trimming: 4 bases; junction bases outside the gene matches: 9. The CDR3 extends over 18 amino acids. In DNA form, the CDR3 reads TGTGCCAGCAGCTTAGAGGGGTGGGCGACTAGCGGGTACAATGAGCAGTTCTTC. Its translation: CASSLEGWATSGYNEQFF.

CDR3 DNA: TGCGCCAGCAGTGAGAGGGGACAGGGGGAAACTGAAGCTTTCTTT. This translates into CASSERGQGETEAFF. The chain recombines TRBV10-1 with TRBJ1-1, with 11 bases fitting TRBD1. In germline, CDR1 is WNHNN, CDR2 SYGVQD (reference sequence). This CDR3 has 15 amino acids. J lost 5 bases, V lost 2 bases, and 4 bases had no gene match.

J is TRBJ2-4 and V is TRBV4-2, with 12 bases matching TRBD2. The CDR3 loop spans 20 amino acids. With V trimmed by 0 bases and J by 2 bases, 11 bases remained unmatched. Germline V CDR1 and CDR2: LGHNA, YNFKEQ. The CDR3 DNA reads as TGTGCCAGCAGCCAAGAAGTCCGGCTAGCGGGAGGGCGGTCCAAAAACATTCAGTACTTC. As protein: CASSQEVRLAGGRSKNIQYF.

CDR3 sequence: CASSLEQMNTEAFF. CDR3 coding DNA: TGTGCCAGCAGCTTGGAACAGATGAACACTGAAGCTTTCTTT. The genes are TRBV5-4 and TRBJ1-1; D unresolved. Germline V gene sequence: CDR1 SGHNT, CDR2 YYREEE (reference sequence). There are 14 residues in the CDR3. Trimming left V 0 bases short and J 0 bases short, with 6 bases between.

V and J are TRBV11-2 and TRBJ2-1; D may be TRBD1 (6 bases). The CDR3 runs to 17 residues. Germline values: CDR1 SGHAT, CDR2 FQNNGV. The V gene lost 4 bases and the J gene lost 6 bases, with 22 bases spanning the gap. This CDR3 is CASSSRGTVFFGNEQFF. CDR3 bases: TGTGCCAGCAGCTCCAGGGGTACGGTTTTTTTTGGCAATGAGCAGTTCTTC.

V usage is TRBV6-1 and J usage is TRBJ1-3, with unresolved D. CDR1 is MNHNS, CDR2 SASEGT, per germline. This CDR3 comprises 15 residues. V lost 3 bases and J lost 4, with 13 bases in between. Written as DNA, the CDR3 is TGTGCCAGCAGTGAGGGAACAGCGGCGGGAAACACCATATATTTT. Translating it yields CASSEGTAAGNTIYF.

The V and J genes are TRBV18 and TRBJ2-7; TRBD1 matches 7 bases. CDR1 is KGHSH and CDR2 is LQKENI in the germline V gene. Trimming at V came to 3 bases and at J to 0 bases, leaving 5 bases not matched to a gene. This CDR3 has 15 residues. CDR3 region: CASSPPDRSSYEQYF. CDR3 DNA sequence: TGTGCCAGCTCACCCCCGGACAGGAGCTCCTACGAGCAGTACTTC.

This rearrangement joins TRBV5-4 to TRBJ2-1; D uncertain. V lost 0 bases and J lost 0, with 4 bases in between. Germline loops: CDR1 SGHNT, CDR2 YYREEE (reference sequence). The length of the CDR3 is 14 residues. Here the CDR3 reads CASSLASSYNEQFF. The CDR3 region has the DNA TGTGCCAGCAGCTTGGCTAGCTCCTACAATGAGCAGTTCTTC.

The CDR3 reads CASRSGQYSGNTIYF. The CDR3 coding sequence is TGTGCCAGCAGATCGGGACAGTACTCTGGAAACACCATATATTTT. The V and J genes are TRBV27 and TRBJ1-3, with TRBD1 matching over 7 bases. CDR1 MNHEY and CDR2 SMNVEV come from the germline V gene (reference sequence). V dropped 6 bases and J dropped 0; count of bases not matched to a gene: 5. The CDR3 spans 15 residues.

The V call is TRBV28, the J call TRBJ2-5; 7 bases match TRBD1. The V gene's germline CDR1 is MDHEN and CDR2 SYDVKM. This CDR3 has 11 residues. Losses at the gene ends were 7 bases for V and 4 bases for J; bases not matched to a gene: 0. The CDR3 here is CASTGGETQYF. DNA of the CDR3: TGTGCCAGCACAGGGGGAGAGACCCAGTACTTC. Full variable domain (remainder filled in from reference TRBV28 and TRBJ2-5): DVKVTQSSRYLVKRTGEKVFLECVQDMDHENMFWYRQDPGLGLRLIYFSYDVKMKEKGDIPEGYSVSREKKERFSLILESASTNQTSMYLCASTGGETQYFGPGTRLLVL.